The clone carrying this T cell receptor (beta chain) appeared many times. The antigen is not known. The entry originates in a study of shared clonotypes between healthy human individuals. The study, taken as a whole, reports: Clonotypes shared by all four sorted-subset donors had higher generation probabilities than non-shared clonotypes.

Deep-level running was used for the assay. Sequenced by immunoSEQ multiplex PCR; TCRdb stores in-frame clones only, minus some. This table holds about 680,000 clones, under 80% found once. The CDR3 consists of 16 residues. After removal of 5 bases from V and 5 bases from J, the junction contained 13 bases not matched to a gene. Germline V CDR1 and CDR2: SGHAT, FQNNGV. This sequence joins TRBV11-2 and TRBJ2-3; the match to TRBD2 covers 7 bases. The TCR comes from a woman between 25 and 40 years old in good health. Sequenced material: memory CD4+ T cells sorted from blood. Subset denoted: CD45RA-negative fraction. CDR3 nucleotide sequence: TGTGCCAGCAGCCGCCAGCTAGCGGCAACGGGAGATACGCAGTATTTT. This sequence encodes CASSRQLAATGDTQYF.